Listed below are T cell receptor beta chains from one sample, sequenced in a study of cytomegalovirus exposure and HLA in healthy donors. Sequencing used immunoSEQ multiplex PCR; TCRdb keeps in-frame clones, though not all of them. The sample consists of around 100,000 clones, more than 75% of them appearing once. The sample comprised PBMCs. The origin of the receptors is a woman aged 50 to 65 in good health and CMV-seropositive. CDR3s include the opening cysteine and the closing phenylalanine or tryptophan. A D gene is named only where the DNA matches it firmly. Clone size appears in some rows only: once, few, many, or a class for an expanded clone.

d_call	clone_size	j_call	v_call	cdr3_aa	cdr3_nt
TRBD1	once	TRBJ2-6	TRBV10-3	CAIRADLRTGETSGANVLTF	TGTGCCATCAGAGCTGACTTAAGGACAGGGGAAACCTCTGGGGCCAACGTCCTGACTTTC
TRBD1	-	TRBJ1-5	TRBV7-3	CASSPGQNQPQHF	TGTGCCAGCAGCCCGGGACAGAATCAGCCCCAGCATTTT
-	-	TRBJ2-7	TRBV18	CASSPLKAYEQYF	TGTGCCAGCTCACCACTTAAAGCCTACGAGCAGTACTTC
-	-	TRBJ1-3	TRBV15	CATSRDRGRRGGNTIYF	TGTGCCACCAGCAGAGATCGAGGAAGGCGAGGGGGAAACACCATATATTTT
TRBD1	-	TRBJ1-5	TRBV7-9	CASSLGVDRGQQPQHF	TGTGCCAGCAGCTTAGGGGTAGACAGGGGGCAGCAGCCCCAGCATTTT
-	-	TRBJ2-5	TRBV7-2	CASRSGETQYF	TGTGCCAGCAGGTCAGGAGAGACCCAGTACTTC
-	-	TRBJ2-3	TRBV5-6	CASSARTRGTLGGDTQYF	TGTGCCAGCAGCGCTCGGACCCGCGGGACTCTTGGGGGGGATACGCAGTATTTT
TRBD1	-	TRBJ2-2	TRBV18	CASPTQPGQGAGELFF	TGTGCCAGCCCTACACAACCGGGACAGGGGGCCGGGGAGCTGTTTTTT
TRBD2	-	TRBJ2-1	TRBV27	CASSTSHTSGEQFF	TGTGCCAGCAGTACCTCCCATACTAGCGGGGAGCAGTTCTTC
TRBD2	-	TRBJ2-3	TRBV13	CASSPRTSGGAMGPDTQYF	TGTGCCAGCAGCCCGAGGACTAGCGGGGGGGCTATGGGTCCAGATACGCAGTATTTT
-	-	TRBJ1-5	TRBV6-1	CASILTGYSNQPQHF	TGTGCCAGCATTCTGACGGGATATAGCAATCAGCCCCAGCATTTT
-	once	TRBJ2-7	TRBV27	CASSPGQRSYEQYF	TGTGCCAGCAGCCCTGGACAGCGTTCCTACGAGCAGTACTTC
-	-	TRBJ2-5	TRBV6-5	CASRNLGQYQETQYF	TGTGCCAGCAGAAACCTTGGACAGTACCAAGAGACCCAGTACTTC
-	-	TRBJ2-3	TRBV9	CASSVGSAWADTQYF	TGTGCCAGCAGCGTAGGCAGCGCTTGGGCAGATACGCAGTATTTT
-	-	TRBJ1-2	TRBV5-6	CASSLVGVRGGYTF	TGTGCCAGCAGCTTGGTCGGGGTCCGGGGAGGCTACACCTTC
-	-	TRBJ1-1	TRBV6-1	CASSERNTEAFF	TGTGCCAGCAGTGAGCGAAACACTGAAGCTTTCTTT
TRBD2	-	TRBJ2-5	TRBV6-5	CASGRTGLGGETQYF	TGTGCCAGCGGGCGGACGGGACTAGGAGGGGAGACCCAGTACTTC
TRBD1	-	TRBJ2-2	TRBV7-6	CASSPNRGHTGELFF	TGTGCCAGCAGCCCCAACAGGGGGCACACCGGGGAGCTGTTTTTT
-	-	TRBJ2-7	TRBV11-2	CASSPRASYEQYF	TGTGCCAGCAGCCCGCGGGCGTCCTACGAGCAGTACTTC
TRBD1	once	TRBJ1-1	TRBV5-1	CASSWADRENTEAFF	TGCGCCAGCAGCTGGGCGGACAGGGAGAACACTGAAGCTTTCTTT
-	-	TRBJ1-5	TRBV9	CASSVDQSPGPQHF	TGTGCCAGCAGCGTAGACCAGTCCCCGGGGCCCCAGCATTTT
-	-	TRBJ1-6	TRBV9	CASSVAADTYNSPLHF	TGTGCCAGCAGCGTAGCCGCTGACACCTATAATTCACCCCTCCACTTT
-	few	TRBJ2-5	TRBV7-3	CASSLRAGRQETQYF	TGTGCCAGCAGCTTAAGGGCCGGTCGCCAAGAGACCCAGTACTTC
-	-	TRBJ1-1	TRBV4-1	CASSPRDVEAEAFF	TGCGCCAGCAGCCCCAGGGATGTGGAAGCTGAAGCTTTCTTT
TRBD1	-	TRBJ1-3	TRBV10-2	CASKGTGAGNTIYF	TGCGCCAGCAAAGGGACAGGGGCTGGAAACACCATATATTTT
TRBD1	-	TRBJ1-2	TRBV5-5	CASRFGQGHYGYTF	TGTGCCAGCAGATTCGGACAGGGGCACTATGGCTACACCTTC